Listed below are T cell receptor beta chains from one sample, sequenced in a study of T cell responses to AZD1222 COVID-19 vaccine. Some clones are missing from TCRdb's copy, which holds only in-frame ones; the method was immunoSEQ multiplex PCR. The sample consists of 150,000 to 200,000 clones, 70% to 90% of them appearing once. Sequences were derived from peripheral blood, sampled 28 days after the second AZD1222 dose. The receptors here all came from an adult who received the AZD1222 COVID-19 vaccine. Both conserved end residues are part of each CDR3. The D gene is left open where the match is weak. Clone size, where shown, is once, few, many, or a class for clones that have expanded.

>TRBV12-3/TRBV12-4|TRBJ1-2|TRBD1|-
TGTGCCAGCAGTTTTGACAGGGACTATGGCTACACCTTC
CASSFDRDYGYTF
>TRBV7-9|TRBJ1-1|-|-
TGTGCCAGCAGCTTAGCAGGGCAGAACACTGAAGCTTTCTTT
CASSLAGQNTEAFF
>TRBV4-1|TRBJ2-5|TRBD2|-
TGCGCCAGCAGCCATCCACGATTTAGCGGGGAAGAGACCCAGTACTTC
CASSHPRFSGEETQYF
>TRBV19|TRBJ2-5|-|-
TGTGCCAGTAGTACGGAGTCCCGGACAGTAAGATCGGGGACCCAGTACTTC
CASSTESRTVRSGTQYF
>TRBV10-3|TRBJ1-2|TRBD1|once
TGTGCCATCAGTGCTTCAGGGGGGAACTATGGCTACACCTTC
CAISASGGNYGYTF
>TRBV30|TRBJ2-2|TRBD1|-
TGTGCCTGGAGGACAGGGGTAGTAACCGGGGAGCTGTTTTTT
CAWRTGVVTGELFF
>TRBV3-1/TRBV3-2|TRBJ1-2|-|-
TGTGCCAGCAGCCAAGCCAGCAGGGTGGATGGCTACACCTTC
CASSQASRVDGYTF
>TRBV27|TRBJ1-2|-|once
TGTGCCAGCAGTTATGAGGGACGAGGACTCGGGCGGCGGGGCTACACCTTC
CASSYEGRGLGRRGYTF
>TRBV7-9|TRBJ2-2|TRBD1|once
TGTGCCAGCAGAACCGGGACAGGGGACACCGGGGAGCTGTTTTTT
CASRTGTGDTGELFF
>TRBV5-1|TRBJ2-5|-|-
TGCGCCAGCAGCTCGGCGGGGCAGGGTGGGGAGACCCAGTACTTC
CASSSAGQGGETQYF
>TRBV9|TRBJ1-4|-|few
TGTGCCAGCAGCGCCACCCTCGGGGGGGGGACCGGGCTAACTGCAACTAATGAAAAACTGTTTTTT
CASSATLGGGTGLTATNEKLFF
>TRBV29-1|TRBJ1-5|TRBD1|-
TGCAGCGCCGGTCAGGGGGGAGGCAATCAGCCCCAGCATTTT
CSAGQGGGNQPQHF
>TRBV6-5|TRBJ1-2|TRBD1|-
TGTGCCAGCAGCCCCGGACAGGGGCCCTATGGCTACACCTTC
CASSPGQGPYGYTF
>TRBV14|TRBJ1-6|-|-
TGTGCCAGCAGCCCTCAACCAAATACCCCCCTAAGCTCCTATAATTCACCCCTCCACTTT
CASSPQPNTPLSSYNSPLHF
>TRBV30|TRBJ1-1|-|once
TGTGCCTGGAGTTTACAGGGAGAAGCTTTCTTT
CAWSLQGEAFF
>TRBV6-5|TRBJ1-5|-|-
TGTGCCAGCAGGTCCGGGACCCTAAACAGGCAGCCCCAGCATTTT
CASRSGTLNRQPQHF
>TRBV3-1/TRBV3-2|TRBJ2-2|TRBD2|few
TGTGCCAGCAGCCACTTTCTGGGGACTAGCGGGGGTCCGAACACCGGGGAGCTGTTTTTT
CASSHFLGTSGGPNTGELFF
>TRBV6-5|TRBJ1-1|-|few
TGTGCCAGCAGGAACGACAGGAGTTGGACTGAAGCTTTCTTT
CASRNDRSWTEAFF
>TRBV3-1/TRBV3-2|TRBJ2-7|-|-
TGTGCCAGCAGCCAATTTACGGGGTCACTGGACGAGCAGTACTTC
CASSQFTGSLDEQYF
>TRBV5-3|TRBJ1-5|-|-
TGTGCCAGAAGCTTGGGGTGGCAGGATCCATTGTTTTATCAGCCCCAGCATTTT
CARSLGWQDPLFYQPQHF
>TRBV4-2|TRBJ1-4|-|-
TGTGCCAGCAGCCAGCAACGGGATAATGAAAAACTGTTTTTT
CASSQQRDNEKLFF
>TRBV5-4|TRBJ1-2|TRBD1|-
TGTGCCAGCAGCTTGGAAGCGACAGGGGTTGGCTACACCTTC
CASSLEATGVGYTF
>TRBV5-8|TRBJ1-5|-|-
TGTGCCAGCAGCCCGGGAGGGGGTCATAGCAATCAGCCCCAGCATTTT
CASSPGGGHSNQPQHF
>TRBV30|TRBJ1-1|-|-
TGTGCCTGGAGTGGACCTGGGGAGTCGGGAGAAGCTTTCTTT
CAWSGPGESGEAFF
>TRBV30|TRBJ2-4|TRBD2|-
TGTGCCTGGACCGGGGGGGAGGCCAAAAACATTCAGTACTTC
CAWTGGEAKNIQYF
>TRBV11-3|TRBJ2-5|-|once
TGTGCCAGCAGCTTAGCCGTGGGGCAGGGGGGAGAGACCCAGTACTTC
CASSLAVGQGGETQYF
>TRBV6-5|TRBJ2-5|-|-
TGTGCCACCCTTTCGTCCGGGGAGACCCAGTACTTC
CATLSSGETQYF
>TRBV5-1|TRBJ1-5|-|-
TGCGCCAGCAGCTTGGGGGGTTCCCATCAGCCCCAGCATTTT
CASSLGGSHQPQHF
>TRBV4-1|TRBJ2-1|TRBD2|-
TGCGCCAGCAGCCAAGCCCAGCGGGGGGGCTACAATGAGCAGTTCTTC
CASSQAQRGGYNEQFF
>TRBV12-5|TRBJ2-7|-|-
TGTGCTAGTGGTTTATTTGGGGGCTACGAGCAGTACTTC
CASGLFGGYEQYF